Listed below are T cell receptor delta chains from one sample, sequenced in a study of gamma-delta T cells after stem cell transplantation. TCRdb reprocessed the RT-PCR reads through CATT. The sample consists of 15,000 to 17,000 delta-chain clones, 9% to 9.5% of them appearing once. Sequencing was done on a sample of gamma-delta T cells. The receptors were gathered from a human donor. It is not recorded whose cells these are; they may come from a transplant donor. CDR3s include the opening cysteine and the closing phenylalanine or tryptophan. The order of the fields is D gene, V gene, J gene, clone size, CDR3 protein, CDR3 DNA. D genes are given only for firm matches. Only part of the rows carry a size: once, few, many, or a class if the clone is expanded.

>NA|TRDV2|TRDJ1|many
CACDSGGGDTDKLIF
TGTGCCTGTGACTCCGGGGGGGGGGACACCGATAAACTCATCTTT
>NA|TRDV2|TRDJ1|once
CACDTLQCSPRYADKLIF
TGTGCCTGTGACACCCTCCAGTGTTCCCCCCGGTACGCCGATAAACTCATCTTT
>TRDD2|TRDV2|TRDJ1|few
CACDTGNIPTSPGLTTRYTLIF
TGTGCCTGTGACACCGGCAATATTCCTACGTCTCCTGGTCTCACTACGCGCTATACACTCATCTTT
>NA|TRDV2|TRDJ3|NA
CACDTVLGVSPSCDTRPMFF
TGTGCCTGTGATACCGTACTGGGAGTTAGCCCTTCCTGTGACACCCGCCCGATGTTTTTC
>NA|TRDV1|TRDJ1|many
CALGASGDLKVLFRWTDKLIF
TGTGCTCTTGGGGCCTCGGGAGATCTAAAAGTCCTCTTCCGGTGGACCGATAAACTCATCTTT
>TRDD3|TRDV2|TRDJ1|NA
CACDTSRGDTGSYTDKLIF
TGTGCCTGTGACACCAGTAGGGGGGATACGGGATCGTACACCGATAAACTCATCTTT
>NA|TRDV2|TRDJ1|NA
CACDTGRAKTEDRSGKLIF
TGTGCCTGTGACACCGGTAGGGCGAAGACGGAGGATAGAAGCGGTAAACTCATCTTT
>NA|TRDV2|TRDJ1|NA
CACDTSRDRGRQGDKLIF
TGTGCCTGTGACACCAGTCGAGACAGGGGGAGACAGGGCGATAAACTCATCTTT
>TRDD3|TRDV1|TRDJ1|few
CALGEGVPIRGIRGKNTDKLIF
TGTGCTCTTGGGGAGGGGGTTCCTATTCGAGGGATACGCGGGAAAAACACCGACAAACTCATCTTT
>NA|TRDV1|TRDJ1|NA
CAIGKAIYPTWVGVRKLAAMKLIF
TGTGCTATTGGGAAGGCCATATATCCTACTTGGGTAGGCGTCAGGAAGTTGGCAGCGATGAAACTCATCTTT
>NA|TRDV2|TRDJ1|many
CACDTRGDSDKLIF
TGTGCCTGTGACACGCGGGGGGACAGCGATAAACTCATCTTT
>NA|TRDV3|TRDJ1|NA
CASSPTPRYTDKLIF
TGTGCCTCTTCACCCACGCCGCGGTACACCGATAAACTCATCTTT
>NA|TRDV2|TRDJ1|few
CACDPLRGSDTYKLIF
TGTGCCTGTGACCCCCTTCGGGGCTCGGACACCTATAAACTCATCTTT
>NA|TRDV2|TRDJ1|NA
CACDTVECHLQPGVLTDKLIF
TGTGCCTGTGACACCGTTGAGTGCCACCTGCAACCTGGTGTACTCACCGATAAACTCATCTTT
>NA|TRDV3|TRDJ1|NA
CAFNQRGRCWVFPWWTDKLIF
TGTGCCTTTAATCAGCGGGGAAGATGTTGGGTATTCCCTTGGTGGACCGATAAACTCATCTTT
>TRDD3|TRDV1|TRDJ1|medium-sized
CALGEWGGATLYWGMTADKLIF
TGTGCTCTTGGGGAATGGGGTGGGGCTACCCTTTACTGGGGGATGACAGCCGATAAACTCATCTTT
>NA|TRDV2|TRDJ1|NA
CACDTVESHLHPGVLTAKLIF
TGTGCCTGTGACACCGTTGAGTCCCACCTGCATCCTGGTGTACTCACCGCTAAACTCATCTTT
>TRDD3|TRDV2|TRDJ1|NA
CAFDTLVVLGDKDKLIF
TGTGCCTTTGACACTTTGGTCGTACTGGGGGACAAGGATAAACTCATCTTT
>NA|TRDV2|TRDJ1|NA
CACDTLQISPRSADKLIF
TGTGCCTGTGACACCCTCCAGATTTCCCCCCGTTCCGCCGATAAACTCATCTTT
>TRDD3|TRDV2|TRDJ1|few
CACDTGKTGGSSYTDKLIF
TGTGCCTGTGACACCGGTAAGACTGGGGGCTCAAGTTACACCGATAAACTCATCTTT
>NA|TRDV2|TRDJ1|NA
CACDTIQYSPRCADKLIF
TGTGCCTGTGACACCATCCAGTATTCCCCCCGGTGCGCCGATAAACTCATCTTT
>TRDD3|TRDV2|TRDJ1|large
CACDTLGDTGKLIF
TGTGCCTGTGACACTCTGGGGGATACCGGTAAACTCATCTTT
>NA|TRDV2|TRDJ3|NA
CACDHPGVHSYYTLQMFF
TGTGCCTGTGACCATCCTGGGGTTCACTCCTATTACACCCTACAGATGTTTTTC
>NA|TRDV2|TRDJ1|NA
CACDTVPTGPVWGTDNLIF
TGTGCCTGTGACACCGTCCCCACCGGGCCAGTGTGGGGTACCGATAACCTCATCTTT
>TRDD3|TRDV2|TRDJ1|medium-sized
CACDGLGDTRDTDKLIF
TGTGCCTGTGACGGCCTGGGGGATACTAGGGACACCGATAAACTCATCTTT
>TRDD3|TRDV2|TRDJ1|NA
CACDTVGGGYPYTDKLIF
TGTGCCTGTGACACCGTGGGTGGGGGATACCCTTACACCGATAAACTCATCTTT
>NA|TRDV2|TRDJ1|many
CACDTRSRGSDGSTDKLIF
TGTGCCTGTGATACCAGATCGCGGGGGAGTGATGGATCCACCGATAAACTCATCTTT
>TRDD3|TRDV1|TRDJ1|medium-sized
CALGEGDLLWGGSDKLIF
TGTGCTCTTGGGGAAGGCGACCTACTCTGGGGGGGGAGCGATAAACTCATCTTT
>NA|TRDV2|TRDJ1|NA
CACERRVANRGTDKLIF
TGTGCCTGTGAGAGGCGGGTGGCGAACCGGGGGACCGATAAACTCATCTTT
>NA|TRDV1|TRDJ1|NA
CASGCRRGTGERLIF
TGTGCTAGTGGGTGTAGGAGAGGGACGGGGGAAAGACTCATCTTT
>NA|TRDV3|TRDJ1|many
CACSHRPRYTDKLIF
TGTGCCTGTTCACACAGGCCGCGGTACACCGATAAACTCATCTTT
>TRDD3|TRDV2|TRDJ1|many
CACDDVMMGDKSSPDKLIF
TGTGCCTGTGACGACGTGATGATGGGGGATAAGTCAAGTCCCGATAAACTCATCTTT
>NA|TRDV2|TRDJ1|many
CACDTGGNGGDKLIF
TGTGCCTGTGACACCGGAGGGAATGGGGGCGATAAACTCATCTTT
>NA|TRDV3|TRDJ2|NA
CAFDTVVDPLTAQLFF
TGTGCCTTTGACACCGTTGTTGACCCCCTGACAGCACAACTCTTCTTT
>TRDD2|TRDV2|TRDJ1|few
CACDTGNLPTSPGLTTRYTLIF
TGTGCCTGTGACACCGGAAATCTTCCTACGTCTCCTGGTCTCACTACGCGCTATACACTCATCTTT
>NA|TRDV2|TRDJ1|NA
CACDEVTGSPGRELIF
TGTGCCTGTGACGAAGTTACTGGGTCCCCAGGGAGAGAACTCATCTTT
>TRDD3|TRDV2|TRDJ1|NA
CACCQTGDTSDKLIF
TGTGCCTGTTGCCAAACGGGGGATACAAGCGATAAACTCATCTTT
>NA|TRDV1|TRDJ1|NA
CAIGETFLCRLLNTDKLIF
TGTGCTATTGGGGAAACCTTTCTCTGCAGGCTACTGAACACGGATAAACTCATCTTT
>TRDD2|TRDV3|TRDJ1|NA
CAFSRLPLYHYTLIF
TGTGCCTTTTCACGCCTTCCTCTGTACCACTATACACTCATCTTT
>NA|TRDV2|TRDJ3|NA
CACDTGGCGSSYTLQMFF
TGTGCCTGTGACACCGGGGGGTGCGGCTCCTCTTACACCCTACAGATGTTTTTC
>NA|TRDV2|TRDJ1|few
CACDRRRRGETGYTDKLIF
TGTGCCTGTGACAGAAGAAGACGGGGGGAGACTGGCTACACCGATAAACTCATCTTT
>NA|TRDV2|TRDJ1|NA
CACDTVQPPNADKLIF
TGTGCCTGTGACACCGTCCAACCCCCCAACGCCGATAAACTCATCTTT
>TRDD3|TRDV2|TRDJ1|large
CACDLVGDTRNTDKLIF
TGTGCCTGTGACTTGGTGGGGGATACCCGAAACACCGATAAACTCATCTTT
>TRDD3|TRDV2|TRDJ1|NA
CACDTLGERASDKLIF
TGTGCCTGTGACACCCTGGGGGAACGGGCTTCCGATAAACTCATCTTT
>TRDD3|TRDV2|TRDJ3|few
CACDTLGDTLGSWDTRQMFF
TGTGCCTGTGACACCCTGGGGGATACCCTAGGGTCCTGGGACACCCGACAGATGTTTTTC
>NA|TRDV2|TRDJ1|NA
CACDTVPTGNVLGVRTSKLIF
TGTGCCTGTGACACCGTGCCTACGGGGAACGTACTGGGTGTCCGGACCTCTAAACTCATCTTT
>NA|TRDV2|TRDJ1|NA
CACDPVRIPLCQDDKLIF
TGTGCCTGTGACCCTGTTCGCATTCCCCTCTGTCAGGACGATAAACTCATCTTT
>NA|TRDV2|TRDJ1|NA
CACDTLHLVLVTRSYTDKLIF
TGTGCCTGTGACACCCTCCATCTCGTACTGGTGACTAGATCTTACACCGATAAACTCATCTTT
>NA|TRDV2|TRDJ3|once
CACDTAGDRSLYTLQMFF
TGTGCCTGTGACACCGCCGGGGATCGCTCCTTGTACACCCTACAGATGTTTTTC
>NA|TRDV2|TRDJ2|few
CACDTAEVGATSQLFF
TGTGCCTGTGACACGGCTGAAGTGGGGGCCACATCCCAACTCTTCTTT
>TRDD3|TRDV1|TRDJ1|few
CALGEVFAGGSNDKLIF
TGTGCTCTTGGGGAGGTCTTCGCTGGGGGATCCAACGATAAACTCATCTTT
>TRDD3|TRDV2|TRDJ1|many
CACDSGRGDTSSRADKLIF
TGTGCCTGTGACAGCGGAAGGGGGGATACCTCCTCACGGGCCGATAAACTCATCTTT
>TRDD3|TRDV2|TRDJ1|NA
CACDTWGINGGNKLIF
TGTGCCTGTGACACCTGGGGGATAAACGGAGGGAATAAACTCATCTTT
>TRDD2|TRDV1|TRDJ1|many
CALRFIRLPRIGGATYTDKLIF
TGTGCTCTCCGGTTCATTCGCCTTCCTAGGATCGGGGGGGCGACGTACACCGATAAACTCATCTTT
>NA|TRDV2|TRDJ1|once
CACDTTVKIPDKLIF
TGTGCCTGTGACACTACGGTGAAGATACCCGATAAACTCATCTTT
>NA|TRDV2|TRDJ1|many
CACDTGGETDKLIF
TGTGCCTGTGACACCGGTGGGGAGACCGATAAACTCATCTTT
>NA|TRDV2|TRDJ1|NA
CACDSRRSSFRGAYTDQLIF
TGTGCCTGTGACAGCCGACGCTCATCTTTCCGGGGGGCGTACACCGATCAGCTCATCTTT
>NA|TRDV2|TRDJ1|few
CACDPVNVLVIAKLIF
TGTGCCTGTGACCCCGTTAATGTCCTGGTAATAGCCAAACTCATCTTT
>TRDD3|TRDV2|TRDJ1|NA
CACDTLGDYVDNLIF
TGTGCCTGTGACACGCTGGGGGATTACGTCGATAACCTCATCTTT
>NA|TRDV2|TRDJ1|few
CACDSASLPVVIVPKLIF
TGTGCCTGTGATTCGGCCTCCTTGCCTGTGGTGATCGTCCCTAAACTCATCTTT